One and the same sample provided the 15 T cell receptor beta chains below, sequenced in a study of vaccination and CD4 T cells after COVID-19. Indicated treatment: roughly 11-day PBMC culture with coronavirus spike peptide pools or control peptides (ViraFEST assay). The Oncomine TCR Beta short-read assay generated sequence data from the DNA of cultured CD4+ T cells. TCRdb re-called the PCR reads with MiXCR, one entry per CDR3 protein. The table includes about 20,000 distinct CDR3 sequences, about 52% detected once. These receptors lack a known antigen. Sample: CD4+ T cells from blood, cultured in vitro. The receptor source for this set is a human donor who had recovered from COVID-19.

V and J are TRBV11-2 and TRBJ2-5, with 7 bases that match TRBD2. The CDR3 has 16 amino acids. Unmatched junction bases numbered 14, after V lost 5 bases and J lost 5 bases. Germline V gene lookup returns CDR1 SGHAT and CDR2 FQNNGV. CDR3 protein: CASSPLGRGELETQYF. The DNA of the CDR3 is TGTGCCAGCAGCCCCCTAGGGAGGGGAGAATTGGAGACCCAGTACTTC.

This clonotype appeared a single time. The chain carries TRBV7-9 and TRBJ1-2, with D perhaps matching TRBD1 (6 bases). CDR1 and CDR2 from the germline V gene are SEHNR and FQNEAQ (reference sequence). There are 13 residues in the CDR3. V dropped 5 bases and J dropped 5 bases, with 12 bases sitting between them. In DNA, the CDR3 is TGTGCCAGCAGCACAGGGCAGGGGTATGGCTACACCTTC. It translates to CASSTGQGYGYTF.

The J gene is TRBJ1-1, the V gene TRBV28; possible D gene TRBD1, 6 bases. The germline CDR1 and CDR2 sequences are MDHEN and SYDVKM. Trimming removed 5 bases at V and 5 bases at J, with 15 bases between. The CDR3 contains 14 residues. CDR3 loop: CASSILQGRTEAFF. In DNA, the CDR3 is TGTGCCAGCAGTATACTACAGGGAAGAACTGAAGCTTTCTTT.

The rearrangement links TRBV7-2 to TRBJ1-2; a weak D match, TRBD1 (5 bases). Germline V gives CDR1 SGHTA, CDR2 FQGNSA. The length of the CDR3 is 14 residues. Trimming left V 5 bases short and J 5 bases short, with 15 bases between. CDR3 coding DNA: TGTGCCAGCAGCCCCCGCGGGGGTTCTTATGGCTACACCTTC. Encoded protein: CASSPRGGSYGYTF.

The table lists this clonotype with a count of one. The chain is built from TRBV7-2 and TRBJ2-3, with 7 bases identical to TRBD1. CDR3 length: 15 amino acids. V shed 4 bases, J shed 2 bases, and the junction held 6 bases outside the gene matches. Germline V gives CDR1 SGHTA, CDR2 FQGNSA. Written as DNA, the CDR3 is TGTGCCAGCAGCTCCACAGGGGTTTCCACAGATACGCAGTATTTT. Translated: CASSSTGVSTDTQYF.

CDR3 bases: TGCGCCAGCAACCGGGACAGAGTCGACGAGCAGTACTTC. Encoded protein: CASNRDRVDEQYF. The J gene is TRBJ2-7, the V gene TRBV10-2; 7 positions match TRBD1. The V gene's germline CDR1 is WSHSY and CDR2 SAAADI. This CDR3 has 13 amino acids. With 7 bases clipped from V and 5 bases from J, the junction kept 8 bases outside the gene matches.

The J gene is TRBJ1-6, the V gene TRBV19; unclear D gene. The CDR3 extends over 14 amino acids. The germline CDR1 and CDR2 sequences are LNHDA and SQIVND (reference sequence). V lost 3 bases and J lost 4, with 7 bases in between. CDR3 coding DNA: TGTGCCAGTAGTATCGATAGGTATAATTCACCCCTCCACTTT. Translating it yields CASSIDRYNSPLHF.

The rearrangement links TRBV27 to TRBJ2-1; perhaps D is TRBD1 or TRBD2 (6 bases each). The V gene lost 5 bases and the J gene lost 10 bases, with 27 bases spanning the gap. The germline V gene has CDR1 MNHEY and CDR2 SMNVEV (reference sequence). The CDR3 has 17 amino acids. DNA of the CDR3: TGTGCCAGCAGTCGCCCCCGGGGGCGGGGTTACATGGGGGAGCAGTTCTTC. The encoded protein is CASSRPRGRGYMGEQFF.

CDR3 in amino acids: CASSRNGRKQETQYF. CDR3 coding DNA: TGTGCCAGCTCCCGAAACGGACGGAAACAAGAGACCCAGTACTTC. V usage is TRBV18 and J usage is TRBJ2-5, with unresolved D. V was shortened by 6 bases and J by 2 bases, with 16 bases between the two germline ends. Germline CDR1 and CDR2: KGHSH and LQKENI. CDR3 length equals 15 residues.

In this sample, this clonotype turned up a few times. The chain combines TRBV7-8 with TRBJ2-1; 8 nucleotides align to TRBD2. The CDR3 runs to 17 residues. Germline V lookup: CDR1 SGHVS, CDR2 FQNEAQ. V was pared by 3 bases and J by 0 bases, with 7 bases of the junction left unmatched. CDR3 DNA sequence: TGTGCCAGCAGCTTGCCCGCGGGGGGCCACTCCTACAATGAGCAGTTCTTC. It yields the protein CASSLPAGGHSYNEQFF.

The CDR3 spells CASSFRDSPLHF. Here the CDR3 DNA reads TGTGCCAGCAGTTTTAGGGATTCACCCCTCCACTTT. The V and J genes are TRBV27 and TRBJ1-6, with D unresolved. The V and J ends lost 3 bases and 8 bases respectively, with 5 bases between them. The CDR3 runs 12 residues. Germline V CDR1 and CDR2: MNHEY, SMNVEV (reference sequence).

The sample holds a few counts of this clonotype. This CDR3 is CASSFGVNQPQHF. The CDR3 region has the DNA TGTGCCAGCAGTTTTGGAGTAAATCAGCCCCAGCATTTT. V gene TRBV6-5 combines with J gene TRBJ1-5; D not certain. V was clipped by 4 bases and J by 4 bases, with 8 bases between them. There are 13 residues in the CDR3. Germline-derived CDR1 and CDR2 are MNHEY and SVGAGI.

This clonotype was observed a few times. The gene calls are TRBV7-9 and TRBJ1-1; D possibly corresponds to TRBD1 (6 bases). The CDR3 runs to 15 residues. Trimming removed 1 base at V and 7 bases at J, with 16 bases between. Germline loops: CDR1 SEHNR, CDR2 FQNEAQ (reference sequence). The CDR3 DNA sequence: TGTGCCAGCAGCTTAGGTGGACCAGGGGAGGTTGAAGCTTTCTTT. Its translation: CASSLGGPGEVEAFF.

This chain uses TRBV7-8 with TRBJ2-7; 12 bases fit TRBD2. Per the germline V gene, CDR1 is SGHVS and CDR2 is FQNEAQ. The CDR3 consists of 16 residues. Trimming at V came to 4 bases and at J to 2 bases, leaving 6 bases not matched to a gene. The CDR3 spells CASSSGRLAGAYEQYF. CDR3 nucleotide sequence: TGTGCCAGCAGCTCCGGTCGACTAGCGGGGGCCTACGAGCAGTACTTC.

This clonotype has only one observation. The genes are TRBV5-4 and TRBJ1-3; tentative D call: TRBD1 (5 bases). Looked up from germline, CDR1 is SGHNT and CDR2 is YYREEE (reference sequence). This CDR3 spans 16 amino acids. Trimming pared 1 base from V and 2 bases from J, leaving 13 bases between. This CDR3 is CASSLMATGAGNTIYF. The CDR3 DNA is TGTGCCAGCAGCTTGATGGCAACAGGAGCTGGAAACACCATATATTTT.